This paragraph covers one T cell receptor beta chain sequence. Through a sample-barcoded 5' primer and a J-beta primer mix, a second PCR was run for roughly 7 to 12 cycles. Via MiXCR, TCRdb re-called the 5' RACE reads, giving one row per CDR3 protein. The sample shows 850,000 to 1,000,000 distinct CDR3 sequences, approximately 50% of them seen only once. The data stem from a study of blood T cells in healthy people across ages. As for the study in general: About one barcoded TCR beta cDNA was captured per two T cells.

Per the germline V gene, CDR1 is DFQATT and CDR2 is SNEGSKA (reference sequence). Trimming removed 6 bases at V and 0 bases at J, with 9 bases between. There are 13 residues in the CDR3. Collection of around 10 milliliters of peripheral blood was performed for each donor. The chain recombines TRBV20-1 with TRBJ2-4; D remains unclear. The TCR originated in a woman aged 55-69 years in good health. Material: blood. CDR3 in amino acids: CSAAALAKNIQYF. CDR3 in DNA: TGCAGTGCGGCCGCATTAGCCAAAAACATTCAGTACTTC.